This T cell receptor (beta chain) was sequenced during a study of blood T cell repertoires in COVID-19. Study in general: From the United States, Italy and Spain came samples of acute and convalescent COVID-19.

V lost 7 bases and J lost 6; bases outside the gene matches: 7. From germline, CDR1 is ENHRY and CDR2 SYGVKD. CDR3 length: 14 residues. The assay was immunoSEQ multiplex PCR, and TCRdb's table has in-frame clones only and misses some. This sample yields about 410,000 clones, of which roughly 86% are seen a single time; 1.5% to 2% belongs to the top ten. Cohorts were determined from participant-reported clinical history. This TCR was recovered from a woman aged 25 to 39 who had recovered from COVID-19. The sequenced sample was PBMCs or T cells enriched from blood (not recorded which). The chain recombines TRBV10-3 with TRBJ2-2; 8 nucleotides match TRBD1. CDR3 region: CAIKQDRVPGELFF. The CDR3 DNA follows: TGTGCCATCAAACAGGACAGGGTACCCGGGGAGCTGTTTTTT.